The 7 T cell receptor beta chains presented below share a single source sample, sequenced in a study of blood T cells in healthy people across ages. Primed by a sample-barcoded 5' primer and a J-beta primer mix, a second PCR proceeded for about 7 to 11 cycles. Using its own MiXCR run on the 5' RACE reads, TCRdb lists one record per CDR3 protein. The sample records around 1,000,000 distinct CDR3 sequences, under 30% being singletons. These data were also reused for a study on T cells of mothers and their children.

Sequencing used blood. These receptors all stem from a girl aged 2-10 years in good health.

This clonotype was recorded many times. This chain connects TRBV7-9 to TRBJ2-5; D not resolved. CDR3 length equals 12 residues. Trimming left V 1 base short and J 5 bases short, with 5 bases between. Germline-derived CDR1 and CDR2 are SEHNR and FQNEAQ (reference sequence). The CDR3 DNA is TGTGCCAGCAGCTTAGATACGGAGACCCAGTACTTC. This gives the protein CASSLDTETQYF.

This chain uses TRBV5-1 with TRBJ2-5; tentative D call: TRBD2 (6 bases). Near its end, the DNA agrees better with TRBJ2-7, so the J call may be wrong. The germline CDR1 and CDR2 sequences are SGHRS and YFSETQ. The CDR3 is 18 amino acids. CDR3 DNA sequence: TGCGCCAGCAGCGCCGCCATGTCGGGGGATCATGTAATCTACGAGCAGTACTTC. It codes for CASSAAMSGDHVIYEQYF.

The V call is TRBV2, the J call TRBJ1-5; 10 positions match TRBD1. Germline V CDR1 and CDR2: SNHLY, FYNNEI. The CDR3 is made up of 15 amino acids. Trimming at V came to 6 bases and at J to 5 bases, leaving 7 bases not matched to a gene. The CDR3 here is CASRTGTGVHQPQHF. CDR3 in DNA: TGTGCCAGCAGAACCGGGACAGGGGTACATCAGCCCCAGCATTTT.

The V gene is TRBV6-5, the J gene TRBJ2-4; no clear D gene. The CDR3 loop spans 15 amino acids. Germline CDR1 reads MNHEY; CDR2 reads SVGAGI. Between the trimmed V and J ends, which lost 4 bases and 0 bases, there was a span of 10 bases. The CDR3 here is CASSSPQLAKNIQYF. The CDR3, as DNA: TGTGCCAGCAGTTCCCCTCAGCTAGCCAAAAACATTCAGTACTTC.

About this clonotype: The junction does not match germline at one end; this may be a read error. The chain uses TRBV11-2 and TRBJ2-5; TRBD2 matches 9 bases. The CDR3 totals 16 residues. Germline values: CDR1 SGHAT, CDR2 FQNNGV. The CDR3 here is CASSLVSGLAGLTGFF. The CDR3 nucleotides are TGTGCCAGCAGCTTAGTTTCAGGGCTAGCGGGATTAACGGGGTTCTTC.

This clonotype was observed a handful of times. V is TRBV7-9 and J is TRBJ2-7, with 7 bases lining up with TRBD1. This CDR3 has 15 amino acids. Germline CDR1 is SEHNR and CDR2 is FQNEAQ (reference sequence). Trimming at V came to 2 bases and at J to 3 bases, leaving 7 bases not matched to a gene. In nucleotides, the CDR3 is TGTGCCAGCAGCTTATCGGGACAGATCAACTACGAGCAGTACTTC. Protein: CASSLSGQINYEQYF.

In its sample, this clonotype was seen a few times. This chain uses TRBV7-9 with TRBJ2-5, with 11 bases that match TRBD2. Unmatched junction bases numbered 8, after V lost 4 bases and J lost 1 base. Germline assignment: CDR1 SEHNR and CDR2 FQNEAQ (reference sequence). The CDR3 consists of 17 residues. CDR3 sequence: CASSSDPTSGVQETQYF. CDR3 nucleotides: TGTGCCAGCAGCTCTGACCCGACTAGCGGGGTCCAAGAGACCCAGTACTTC.